The clone carrying this TCR beta chain was picked up many times. Its antigen remains unknown. MiXCR, applied by TCRdb to the reads, yields one record per CDR3 protein. The sample records some 110,000 distinct CDR3 sequences, 10% being singletons. The sample belongs to a study of T cell repertoires in cytomegalovirus infection. About the study: A matching HLA type, together with CMV infection, was signaled by public TCR beta signatures.

Study-level findings and limits: Identification of carriers of CMV plus the relevant HLA was achieved through cumulative public TCR beta family frequency.

The CDR3 spans 17 residues. V lost 5 bases, J lost 0 bases, and 12 bases stayed unmatched. Germline loops: CDR1 SGHTA, CDR2 FQGNSA. The V and J genes are TRBV7-2 and TRBJ2-7; TRBD2 matches at 8 bases. The material sequenced was PBMCs, sequenced either directly or after in vitro stimulation (not recorded which). This receptor was obtained from a human donor in good health (CMV status not recorded). Some clones in this sample may be carry-over from other donors' samples. This CDR3 is CASSLGTTSGPSYEQYF. CDR3 DNA sequence: TGTGCCAGCAGCCTAGGAACTACTAGCGGACCCTCCTACGAGCAGTACTTC. Filled out from reference TRBV7-2 and TRBJ2-7, the complete variable domain reads GAGVSQSPSNKVTEKGKDVELRCDPISGHTALYWYRQSLGQGLEFLIYFQGNSAPDKSGLPSDRFSAERTGGSVSTLTIQRTQQEDSAVYLCASSLGTTSGPSYEQYFGPGTRLTVT.